This is a list of T cell receptor beta chains from one sample in a study of monozygotic twins with inflammatory bowel disease. TCRdb re-called the 5' RACE reads; every CDR3 protein appears as one record, without DNA. In all, the sample yields over 200,000 distinct CDR3 sequences. The source material was blood. These receptors were taken from a human donor with ulcerative colitis or Crohn's disease, or a healthy co-twin of an affected twin (not recorded which). Both conserved end residues are part of each CDR3. The order of the fields is V gene, CDR3 length, J gene, CDR3 protein.

V: TRBV3-1; length: 16; J: TRBJ2-3; CDR3: CASTPSSGGARDTQYF
V: TRBV19; length: 16; J: TRBJ1-1; CDR3: CASETRDRGMNTEAFF
V: TRBV5-1; length: 17; J: TRBJ2-7; CDR3: CASSPPRDREYSYEQYF
V: TRBV6-2/TRBV6-3; length: 12; J: TRBJ1-1; CDR3: CASKAPRTEAFF
V: TRBV29-1; length: 14; J: TRBJ1-3; CDR3: CSAYLGNLGNTIYF
V: TRBV9; length: 18; J: TRBJ2-2; CDR3: CASTKETPGASNTGELFF
V: TRBV5-1; length: 14; J: TRBJ1-6; CDR3: CASSWTEVGSPLHF
V: TRBV7-3; length: 15; J: TRBJ2-1; CDR3: CASSPGLAGGPGQFF
V: TRBV4-1; length: 18; J: TRBJ2-1; CDR3: CASSYGRGRNGWDNEQFF
V: TRBV12-3/TRBV12-4; length: 13; J: TRBJ2-7; CDR3: CASSTGVSYEQYF
V: TRBV20-1; length: 14; J: TRBJ2-3; CDR3: CSARQSLAGDTQYF
V: TRBV7-2; length: 20; J: TRBJ1-3; CDR3: CASSLRGAGTGGGSGNTIYF
V: TRBV7-2; length: 17; J: TRBJ2-1; CDR3: CASSSARLAGRASEQFF
V: TRBV7-2; length: 17; J: TRBJ2-1; CDR3: CASSSSRLAGIGNEQFF
V: TRBV3-1; length: 15; J: TRBJ2-7; CDR3: CASKSSQGSGHEQYF
V: TRBV5-1; length: 15; J: TRBJ2-5; CDR3: CASSLAGQGAETQYF
V: TRBV6-1; length: 15; J: TRBJ2-7; CDR3: CASSERPGGVYEQYF
V: TRBV20-1; length: 11; J: TRBJ2-3; CDR3: CSASKADTQYF
V: TRBV2; length: 13; J: TRBJ1-1; CDR3: CASSEAGGYEAFF
V: TRBV24-1; length: 15; J: TRBJ2-2; CDR3: CATSAKGQNTGELFF
V: TRBV7-9; length: 16; J: TRBJ2-7; CDR3: CASSPTGSVGDYEQYF
V: TRBV18; length: 14; J: TRBJ1-1; CDR3: CASSLGMWDTEAFF
V: TRBV7-9; length: 15; J: TRBJ2-3; CDR3: CARSKGGDGTDTQYF
V: TRBV5-5; length: 14; J: TRBJ1-1; CDR3: CASSLLDLNTEAFF
V: TRBV4-2; length: 20; J: TRBJ1-6; CDR3: CASSQDRGTGVSSYNSPLHF
V: TRBV6-6; length: 14; J: TRBJ1-4; CDR3: CASRIQSYNEKLFF